A single sample gave rise to the 3 T cell receptor beta chains below, sequenced in a study of brain T cells in children with intractable seizures. The method was immunoSEQ multiplex PCR; TCRdb's version includes in-frame clones alone and lacks a portion of them. The repertoire holds hundreds of thousands of clones, 85% to 95% seen once, with 5.7% in the top ten. Time point noted: blood from clinic visit 5 months post-surgery; TSC patient then seizure free. This specimen consisted of peripheral blood, obtained less than 6 months after surgery. These receptors were collected from a boy in the first two years of life with tuberous sclerosis and intractable seizures.

The V gene is TRBV7-8, the J gene TRBJ2-1, with 12 nucleotides matching TRBD2. With V trimmed by 4 bases and J by 2 bases, 3 bases remained unmatched. This CDR3 has 16 residues. Germline V CDR1 and CDR2: SGHVS, FQNEAQ. In DNA, the CDR3 is TGTGCCAGCAGCTCCTGGACTAGCGGGGCCTACAATGAGCAGTTCTTC. It translates to CASSSWTSGAYNEQFF.

The rearrangement links TRBV2 to TRBJ2-3, with a tentative D call TRBD2 (6 bases). Between the trimmed V and J ends, which lost 6 bases and 4 bases, there was a span of 17 bases. The CDR3 consists of 15 residues. Per the germline V gene, CDR1 is SNHLY and CDR2 is FYNNEI. The CDR3 DNA reads as TGTGCCAGCAGAGAGTTTAGCGGCTGGGCAGATACGCAGTATTTT. Amino acid sequence: CASREFSGWADTQYF.

V usage is TRBV28 and J usage is TRBJ2-1, with D tentatively TRBD1 (5 bases). Germline-derived CDR1 and CDR2 are MDHEN and SYDVKM. The CDR3 loop spans 14 amino acids. Deletions cut 3 bases from V and 6 bases from J, with 12 bases between. DNA of the CDR3: TGTGCCAGCAGTTTCGGCCAAAGGGGCAATGAGCAGTTCTTC. Its protein is CASSFGQRGNEQFF.